This T cell receptor (beta chain) originates from a study of CD8+CD57+ T cells in acquired aplastic anemia. Ten or more counts support this clonotype. Its antigen remains unidentified. Both TCR beta VDJ combination and CDR3 sequence profiling were carried out. Genomic DNA was the template for this profiling. One entry per CDR3 protein, called by TCRdb with MiXCR from the reads. The sample carries 150,000 to 180,000 distinct CDR3 sequences, roughly 54% recorded once. All sequencing subjects had displayed CD8+CD57+ cell expansion on flow cytometry. With no exception, the patients had severe acquired aplastic anemia. Study results and caveats: Between patients and controls, around 30 CD8+ CDR3 sequences were found in common. CD8+ Simpson's diversity in patients was not significantly different from that in controls.

The receptor was derived from a human donor with aplastic anemia. Sequencing was done on a sample of sorted CD4+, CD8+, or CD8+CD57+ T cells (not recorded which) from PBMCs.

CDR3 in DNA: TGCAGTGCCCGCGGGACAGCGGATAACACTGAAGCTTTCTTT. It translates to CSARGTADNTEAFF. The gene calls are TRBV20-1 and TRBJ1-1, with TRBD1 identical over 7 bases. The CDR3 consists of 14 residues. Germline CDR1 and CDR2: DFQATT and SNEGSKA (reference sequence). V shed 6 bases, J shed 2 bases, and the junction held 9 bases outside the gene matches.